This T cell receptor beta chain stems from a study of T cell responses to AZD1222 COVID-19 vaccine. Generated by immunoSEQ multiplex PCR, the TCRdb table keeps only in-frame clones and is missing some. The repertoire holds about 120,000 clones, with about 85% as singletons. Germline V gene sequence: CDR1 MDHEN, CDR2 SYDVKM. This CDR3 contains 15 residues. Between the trimmed V and J ends, which lost 8 bases and 0 bases, there was a span of 11 bases. About this clone: Other DNA variants within this sample encode the same CDR3.

The source was peripheral blood, collected on day 0 of AZD1222 vaccination. The clonotype was recovered from an adult in good health. V usage is TRBV28 and J usage is TRBJ2-6; D is uncertain. This chain's CDR3 is CASGYSHSGANVLTF. CDR3 sequence (DNA): TGTGCCAGCGGGTACTCGCACTCTGGGGCCAACGTCCTGACTTTC.